This TCR beta chain is drawn from a study of tumor and adjacent non-tumor tissue in lung cancer. This sample's RNA came from whole unsorted tissue. More than 3 cm separated this lung sample from the edge of the tumor. A modified ARM-PCR protocol with three rounds of nested PCR amplified TCRbeta. TCRdb analysed the multiplex PCR reads with MiXCR anew, one entry per CDR3 protein. The top ten clones hold 30% of a sample with more than 45,000 distinct CDR3 sequences, roughly 67% of them seen once. The CDR3 has 16 amino acids. Germline CDR1 and CDR2: MGHRA and YSYEKL. For this clonotype: This CDR3 fails to terminate in the conserved phenylalanine or tryptophan, so it likely reflects a read error.

The sample taken for sequencing was distant non-tumor lung tissue. The V gene is TRBV4-1, the J gene TRBJ2-1, with 9 bases that match TRBD2. This receptor was identified in a woman in her sixties or seventies with non-small cell lung cancer. CDR3 DNA sequence: TGCGCCAACAGCCAAGATTCCGCGGGAGGGTACAATGAGCAGTTCTCC. Protein: CANSQDSAGGYNEQFS.